A single sample is the source of the 27 T cell receptor beta chains below, sequenced in a study of T cell responses to AZD1222 COVID-19 vaccine (dated by TCRdb to the early 2020s). The sample's time point label is to be understood as: about 28 days (+/-7) after the second vaccine dose. The library was generated by the immunoSEQ multiplex PCR assay. TCRdb took this table from immuneACCESS and kept in-frame rearrangements with V and J called. Such tables lack part of the clones; where checked against another copy, unresolved V genes explain under half of the gap, and the rest is unexplained. A total of about 94,000 clones appear in this sample, roughly 90% of them only once. Together, the top ten hold 12% of the sample. The specimen was peripheral blood, collected 28 days after the second AZD1222 dose. All receptors derive from an adult who received the AZD1222 COVID-19 vaccine.

This chain uses TRBV30 with TRBJ1-1; unclear D gene. This CDR3 has 15 amino acids. Trimming cost V 2 bases and J 5 bases, with 18 bases left between them. CDR1 and CDR2 from the germline V gene are GTSNPN and SVGIG (reference sequence). The CDR3 DNA reads as TGTGCCTGGAGTCCCTCGGACCTCTTTCGGACTGAAGCTTTCTTT. Translating it yields CAWSPSDLFRTEAFF. Full variable domain (outside the CDR3, taken from reference TRBV30 and TRBJ1-1): SQTIHQWPATLVQPVGSPLSLECTVEGTSNPNLYWYRQAAGRGLQLLFYSVGIGQISSEVPQNLSASRPQDRQFILSSKKLLLSDSGFYLCAWSPSDLFRTEAFFGQGTRLTVV.

J is TRBJ2-3 and V is TRBV27; D call uncertain. Germline assignment: CDR1 MNHEY and CDR2 SMNVEV (reference sequence). With 3 bases removed from V and 3 bases from J, the gap between germline ends came to 10 bases. The CDR3 totals 14 residues. CDR3 loop: CASSFRSRTDTQYF. Written as DNA, the CDR3 is TGTGCCAGCAGTTTCCGGAGTAGGACAGATACGCAGTATTTT.

The rearrangement links TRBV18 to TRBJ2-5, with unresolved D. The germline V and J ends were trimmed by 2 bases and 0 bases, with 7 bases remaining between them. Germline V gene lookup returns CDR1 KGHSH and CDR2 LQKENI. The CDR3 is made up of 14 amino acids. The CDR3 spells CASSPERNQETQYF. The CDR3 bases are TGTGCCAGCTCACCAGAGAGAAACCAAGAGACCCAGTACTTC.

This chain connects TRBV9 to TRBJ1-1; tentatively, D is TRBD1 (5 bases). Trimming shortened V by 4 bases and J by 2 bases, and 15 bases separated the two germline ends. This CDR3 has 15 residues. The germline V gene encodes CDR1 SGDLS and CDR2 YYNGEE. The CDR3 sequence is CASSPFSGPNTEAFF. The CDR3 nucleotides are TGTGCCAGCAGCCCGTTCTCGGGACCCAACACTGAAGCTTTCTTT.

CDR3 coding DNA: TGTGCCTGTTTAACCCCGGGCACGAGCGGGGAGACCCAGTACTTC. Translation: CACLTPGTSGETQYF. This rearrangement joins TRBV30 to TRBJ2-5; a weak D match, TRBD2 (6 bases). Trimming removed 6 bases from V and 5 bases from J, with 22 bases in between. The CDR3 runs to 15 residues. Germline loops: CDR1 GTSNPN, CDR2 SVGIG (reference sequence).

The chain has TRBV7-9 and TRBJ1-5; D gene uncertain. Germline CDR1 is SEHNR and CDR2 is FQNEAQ (reference sequence). The CDR3 extends over 13 amino acids. V was clipped by 2 bases and J by 3 bases, with 5 bases between them. DNA of the CDR3: TGTGCCAGCAGCTTAAACAACAATCAGCCCCAGCATTTT. Residues: CASSLNNNQPQHF.

This CDR3 is CASSLANRNQPQHF. CDR3 bases: TGTGCCAGCAGCTTGGCTAACAGGAATCAGCCCCAGCATTTT. The chain has TRBV5-5 and TRBJ1-5; possibly TRBD1 for D (5 bases). The CDR3 contains 14 residues. The V gene lost 0 bases and the J gene lost 4 bases, with 8 bases spanning the gap. Germline V CDR1 and CDR2: SGHKS, YYEKEE (reference sequence).

The J gene is TRBJ1-3, the V gene TRBV9, with D hard to call. The CDR3 extends over 17 amino acids. Germline CDR1 reads SGDLS; CDR2 reads YYNGEE. Trimming cost V 0 bases and J 0 bases, with 13 bases left between them. The CDR3 DNA follows: TGTGCCAGCAGCGTAGAAGCCGGAAGGGTCTCTGGAAACACCATATATTTT. This codes for CASSVEAGRVSGNTIYF.

This clone was found once. This chain uses TRBV4-1 with TRBJ1-2; D perhaps matches TRBD1 (6 bases). This CDR3 region has 14 residues. Germline V gene lookup returns CDR1 MGHRA and CDR2 YSYEKL. Trimming left V 3 bases short and J 6 bases short, with 14 bases between. The CDR3 protein is CASSHQGRENGYTF. CDR3 in DNA: TGCGCCAGCAGCCATCAGGGGAGGGAGAATGGCTACACCTTC.

The rearrangement links TRBV11-3 to TRBJ1-1; D is undetermined. Germline V gene lookup returns CDR1 SGHNT and CDR2 YENEEA. Trimming took 1 base from V and 3 from J, leaving 3 bases between them. The CDR3 extends over 12 amino acids. CDR3 in amino acids: CASSLGDTEAFF. The DNA of the CDR3 is TGTGCCAGCAGCTTAGGGGACACTGAAGCTTTCTTT.

This chain links TRBV6-6 with TRBJ2-7, with TRBD1 as a possible D gene (5 bases). V was cut by 8 bases and J by 7 bases, with 18 bases left in between. The CDR3 has 13 residues. Germline lookup yields CDR1 MNHNY and CDR2 SVGAGI (reference sequence). The CDR3 bases are TGTGCCAGCGGAACGGCGGCAGGGTTGGAGCAGTACTTC. Translation: CASGTAAGLEQYF.

This chain links TRBV28 with TRBJ2-7, with 7 bases lining up with TRBD2. CDR1 is MDHEN and CDR2 is SYDVKM in the germline V gene. This CDR3 is 14 amino acids long. V trimming: 5 bases; J trimming: 2 bases; junction bases outside the gene matches: 6. The CDR3 is CASSRFGGAYEQYF. CDR3 sequence (DNA): TGTGCCAGCAGTCGCTTTGGGGGGGCCTACGAGCAGTACTTC.

A note on this clone: A junction boundary mismatches the germline segment, possibly from a read error. The chain recombines TRBV7-7 with TRBJ2-2, with TRBD1 matching over 9 bases. This CDR3 is built from 14 residues. CDR1 and CDR2 from the germline V gene are SSHAT and FNYEAQ (reference sequence). The DNA of the CDR3 is TGTGCTAGCAGCTTAGACAGGGGGACCGGGGAGCTGTTTTTT. It specifies CASSLDRGTGELFF.

The rearrangement links TRBV2 to TRBJ2-7; 14 bases align to TRBD2. The V gene end was trimmed by 6 bases and the J gene end by 3 bases; junction bases not matched to a gene: 7. Per germline, CDR1 SNHLY and CDR2 FYNNEI. The CDR3 covers 16 residues. The CDR3 bases are TGTGCCAGCAGCAGGACTAGCGGGGGGATGAACTACGAGCAGTACTTC. Protein product: CASSRTSGGMNYEQYF.

In its sample, this clone is medium-sized. The chain is built from TRBV7-9 and TRBJ2-1; the match to TRBD2 covers 8 bases. Germline CDR1 is SEHNR and CDR2 is FQNEAQ (reference sequence). V was pared by 5 bases and J by 6 bases, with 9 bases of the junction left unmatched. CDR3 size: 15 residues. For the CDR3, the DNA is TGTGCCAGCAGCCCCAGCCAGAGCGGGAGCAATGAGCAGTTCTTC. Protein: CASSPSQSGSNEQFF.

The chain combines TRBV27 with TRBJ2-1; 15 positions match TRBD2. V was pared by 3 bases and J by 1 base, with 10 bases of the junction left unmatched. In germline, CDR1 is MNHEY, CDR2 SMNVEV (reference sequence). The CDR3 contains 20 residues. CDR3 loop: CASSFRTSGREGFSYNEQFF. DNA of the CDR3: TGTGCCAGCAGTTTCCGGACTAGCGGGAGGGAGGGCTTTTCCTACAATGAGCAGTTCTTC.

This clone was observed a single time. V and J are TRBV19 and TRBJ1-1; D unclear. This CDR3 contains 15 residues. The V gene lost 4 bases and the J gene lost 2 bases, with 14 bases spanning the gap. Germline V gives CDR1 LNHDA, CDR2 SQIVND (reference sequence). The CDR3 protein is CASSKLGGKNTEAFF. Here the CDR3 DNA reads TGTGCCAGTAGTAAACTGGGAGGTAAAAACACTGAAGCTTTCTTT.

This rearrangement joins TRBV6-4 to TRBJ2-4, with unresolved D. V was clipped by 5 bases and J by 0 bases, with 17 bases between them. The CDR3 is made up of 17 amino acids. CDR1 is MRHNA, CDR2 SNTAGT, per germline. The CDR3 loop is CASSTTKRVLAKNIQYF. The CDR3 region has the DNA TGTGCCAGCAGTACCACCAAAAGAGTTCTAGCCAAAAACATTCAGTACTTC.

CDR3 amino acids: CASSLSGTGSNEKLFF. CDR3 in DNA: TGCGCCAGCAGCCTATCCGGGACAGGGTCCAATGAAAAACTGTTTTTT. V and J are TRBV5-1 and TRBJ1-4; TRBD1 matches at 9 bases. V was pared by 4 bases and J by 5 bases, with 9 bases of the junction left unmatched. CDR1 is SGHRS and CDR2 is YFSETQ in the germline V gene. This CDR3 is built from 16 residues.

The chain employs TRBV3-1 (or the pseudogene TRBV3-2) and TRBJ1-2, with a possible D match to TRBD1 (5 bases). Germline assignment: CDR1 LGHDT and CDR2 YNNKEL (reference sequence). V was cut by 0 bases and J by 7 bases, with 12 bases left in between. This CDR3 is built from 14 residues. Written as DNA, the CDR3 is TGTGCCAGCAGCCAAGATAACAGGTTTGGTGGCTACACCTTC. This sequence encodes CASSQDNRFGGYTF.

The rearrangement joins TRBV4-3 to TRBJ2-2; D is uncertain. V gave up 0 bases and J gave up 9 bases, with 8 bases separating them. The germline V gene encodes CDR1 LGHNA and CDR2 YSLEER. This CDR3 has 13 residues. The DNA of the CDR3 is TGCGCCAGCAGCCAAGAATTGCGCCGGGAGCTGTTTTTT. It yields the protein CASSQELRRELFF.

The chain links TRBV6-2 or TRBV6-3 to TRBJ1-5, with a tentative D call TRBD1 (5 bases). The V gene's germline CDR1 is MNHEY and CDR2 SVGEGT. This CDR3 spans 13 amino acids. V was clipped by 4 bases and J by 3 bases, with 7 bases between them. CDR3 sequence (DNA): TGTGCCAGCAGTTCACAGGCCAATCAGCCCCAGCATTTT. This translates into CASSSQANQPQHF.

V is TRBV7-3 and J is TRBJ2-3, with D tentatively TRBD1 (6 bases). Trimming pared 4 bases from V and 3 bases from J, leaving 8 bases between. This CDR3 is 13 amino acids long. Germline CDR1 and CDR2: SGHTA and FQGTGA. The CDR3, as DNA: TGTGCCAGCAGCTCACAGGGAACAGATACGCAGTATTTT. Amino acid sequence: CASSSQGTDTQYF.

This clone was detected only once. The sample holds other DNA sequences that translate to the same CDR3. The chain is built from TRBV9 and TRBJ1-2; D perhaps matches TRBD1 (5 bases). The CDR3 covers 13 residues. Germline V CDR1 and CDR2: SGDLS, YYNGEE. V lost 2 bases and J lost 1, with 6 bases in between. For the CDR3, the DNA is TGTGCCAGCAGCGTTCAGGGTAACTATGGCTACACCTTC. Protein sequence: CASSVQGNYGYTF.

The chain carries TRBV27 and TRBJ1-6; D not resolved. This CDR3 has 14 amino acids. Germline assignment: CDR1 MNHEY and CDR2 SMNVEV (reference sequence). Between the trimmed V and J ends, which lost 3 bases and 7 bases, there was a span of 10 bases. The CDR3 nucleotides read TGTGCCAGCAGTTTCACGGGGATCAATTCACCCCTCCACTTT. It encodes CASSFTGINSPLHF.

This chain joins TRBV2 and TRBJ1-1; D may be TRBD1 (5 bases). V was shortened by 4 bases and J by 4 bases, with 19 bases between the two germline ends. The CDR3 spans 16 residues. Germline V CDR1 and CDR2: SNHLY, FYNNEI. CDR3 sequence reads: CASSGPPRELGTEAFF. The CDR3 region has the DNA TGTGCCAGCAGTGGGCCGCCCAGGGAATTAGGCACTGAAGCTTTCTTT.

CDR3 sequence reads: CASSQGQGGAFF. Written as DNA, the CDR3 is TGTGCCAGCAGCCAAGGACAGGGGGGAGCTTTCTTT. V and J are TRBV16 and TRBJ1-1; 10 positions match TRBD1. The junction had 1 base not matched to a gene; V was cut back by 2 bases and J by 10 bases. This CDR3 is built from 12 residues. The V gene's germline CDR1 is KGHSY and CDR2 FQNENV. The full variable domain, in which reference TRBV16 and TRBJ1-1 provide the parts outside the CDR3, is GEEVAQTPKHLVRGEGQKAKLYCAPIKGHSYVFWYQQVLKNEFKFLISFQNENVFDETGMPKERFSAKCLPNSPCSLEIQATKLEDSAVYFCASSQGQGGAFFGQGTRLTVV.